This TCR beta chain was obtained from a study of spatial heterogeneity in lung cancer. Study-level information: Matched bulk RNA-seq yielded a T cell transcriptional module score. Counts of TCR transcripts in tumor regions correlated strongly with that score.

TCRdb redid the calling of the 5' RACE reads with MiXCR, one entry per CDR3 protein. The sample shows almost 7,500 distinct CDR3 sequences, over 8.5% of them seen only once. The study, taken as a whole, reports: The number of expanded tumor alpha and beta chains correlated with mutation number.

CDR3 size: 14 residues. V lost 6 bases to trimming and J lost 5 bases; unmatched junction nucleotides: 9. Time point reported: sample taken at primary tumor resection. Material for sequencing was whole RNA from tumor, nontumor lung or frozen PBMC, left unsorted. This clonotype was found many times. The antigen is not known. The TCR was taken from a female donor with early-stage non-small cell lung cancer. V gene TRBV12-3 or TRBV12-4 combines with J gene TRBJ1-1; 7 bases fit TRBD1. The starting material was lung tumor tissue, obtained at surgery. The DNA for the CDR3 is TGTGCCAGCAGGCGTACAGGGGTATGGACTGAAGCTTTCTTT. Its protein is CASRRTGVWTEAFF.